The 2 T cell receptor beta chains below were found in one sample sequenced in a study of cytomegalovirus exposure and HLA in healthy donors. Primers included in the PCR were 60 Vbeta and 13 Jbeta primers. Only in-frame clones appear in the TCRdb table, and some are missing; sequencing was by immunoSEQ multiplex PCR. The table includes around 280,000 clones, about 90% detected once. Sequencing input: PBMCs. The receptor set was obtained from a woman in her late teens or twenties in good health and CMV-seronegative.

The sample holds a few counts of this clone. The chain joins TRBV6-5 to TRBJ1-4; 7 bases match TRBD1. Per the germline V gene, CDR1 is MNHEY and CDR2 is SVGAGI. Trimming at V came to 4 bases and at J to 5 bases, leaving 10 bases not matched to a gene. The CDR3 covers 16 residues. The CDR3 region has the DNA TGTGCCAGCAGTTCGACAGGGTCCAGGTTGAATGAAAAACTGTTTTTT. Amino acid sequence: CASSSTGSRLNEKLFF.

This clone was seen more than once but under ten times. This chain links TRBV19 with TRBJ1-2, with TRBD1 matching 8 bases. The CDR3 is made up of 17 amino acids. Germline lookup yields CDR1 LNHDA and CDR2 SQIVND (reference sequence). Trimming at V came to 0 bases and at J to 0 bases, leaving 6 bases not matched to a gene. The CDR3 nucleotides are TGTGCCAGTAGTATAGATCCAGGACAGGGAGCTAACTATGGCTACACCTTC. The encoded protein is CASSIDPGQGANYGYTF.